This entry concerns a single TCR beta chain. The V gene's germline CDR1 is SGHDT and CDR2 YYEEEE. The CDR3 runs 16 residues. Trimming shortened V by 0 bases and J by 0 bases, and 12 bases separated the two germline ends. This sample is part of a study of cytomegalovirus exposure and HLA in healthy donors. PCR primers comprised 60 Vbeta and 13 Jbeta primers. Measured with immunoSEQ multiplex PCR; TCRdb has only the in-frame clones, and not every one. The sample contains 200,000 or so clones, roughly 80% of which appear only once. The chain couples TRBV5-6 to TRBJ1-1, with a possible D match to TRBD1 (6 bases). The sequenced material came from PBMCs. The receptor's source is a boy between 10 and 17 years old in good health and CMV-seronegative. The CDR3, as DNA: TGTGCCAGCAGCTTGGACAGGGTGAGAGTGAACACTGAAGCTTTCTTT. This encodes CASSLDRVRVNTEAFF.